Listed below are T cell receptor beta chains from one sample, sequenced in a study of cytomegalovirus exposure and HLA in healthy donors. Produced via immunoSEQ multiplex PCR; TCRdb's table is partial and in-frame only. The data hold 80,000 to 100,000 clones, with approximately 91% observed a single time. Sequencing used PBMCs. These receptors were collected from a man aged 25 to 40 in good health and CMV-seronegative. Each CDR3 is given with its conserved first and last residue. Each record gives: V gene, J gene, D gene, CDR3 protein. The D gene is left open where the match is weak.

TRBV6-5,TRBJ2-7,TRBD1,CASSHTGQSAYEQYF
TRBV6-5,TRBJ2-7,TRBD2,CASSYGISGSKYEQYF
TRBV27,TRBJ2-1,.,CASSLYNEQFF
TRBV5-1,TRBJ2-5,.,CASSLAPGPQETQYF
TRBV10-2,TRBJ1-1,TRBD1,CASRKGAGTGVVIEAFF
TRBV2,TRBJ2-2,.,CASTGTVNTGELFF
TRBV13,TRBJ2-5,.,CASSLSPGQWKTQYF
TRBV29-1,TRBJ1-1,.,CSATPRATGKNTEAFF
TRBV28,TRBJ2-3,TRBD2,CAPPSGRAWTDTQYF
TRBV6-6,TRBJ2-5,TRBD1,CASRGTGDFETQYF
TRBV11-2,TRBJ1-2,.,CASSLSRANYGYTF
TRBV7-3,TRBJ2-3,.,CASKGVGTDTQYF
TRBV5-1,TRBJ2-7,TRBD2,CASSLDSGNLTYEQYF
TRBV5-1,TRBJ2-7,TRBD1,CASSFNRGHYEQYF
TRBV4-2,TRBJ2-2,.,CASSQGYMNTGELFF
TRBV6-6,TRBJ1-4,.,CASSYRAGDEKLFF
TRBV19,TRBJ2-7,TRBD1,CASSTWTGGNYEQYF
TRBV4-1,TRBJ2-7,TRBD1,CASSQGGTGGIYEQYF
TRBV28,TRBJ1-5,.,CASSRRRVGEINQPQHF
TRBV7-9,TRBJ2-3,.,CASSSVRYTDTQYF
TRBV4-1,TRBJ2-4,.,CASSQEGTGVIVGNIQYF